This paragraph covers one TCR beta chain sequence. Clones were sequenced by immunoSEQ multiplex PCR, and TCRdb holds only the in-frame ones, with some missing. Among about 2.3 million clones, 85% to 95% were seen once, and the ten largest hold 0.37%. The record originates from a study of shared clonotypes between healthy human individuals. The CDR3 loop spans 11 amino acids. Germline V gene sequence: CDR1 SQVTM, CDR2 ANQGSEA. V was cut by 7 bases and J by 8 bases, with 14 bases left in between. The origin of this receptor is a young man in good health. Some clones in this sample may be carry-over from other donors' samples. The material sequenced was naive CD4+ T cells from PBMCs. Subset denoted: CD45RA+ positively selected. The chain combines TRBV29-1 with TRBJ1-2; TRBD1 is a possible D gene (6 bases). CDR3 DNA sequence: TGCAGCGGTGGACAGTTCGACGGCTACACCTTC. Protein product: CSGGQFDGYTF.